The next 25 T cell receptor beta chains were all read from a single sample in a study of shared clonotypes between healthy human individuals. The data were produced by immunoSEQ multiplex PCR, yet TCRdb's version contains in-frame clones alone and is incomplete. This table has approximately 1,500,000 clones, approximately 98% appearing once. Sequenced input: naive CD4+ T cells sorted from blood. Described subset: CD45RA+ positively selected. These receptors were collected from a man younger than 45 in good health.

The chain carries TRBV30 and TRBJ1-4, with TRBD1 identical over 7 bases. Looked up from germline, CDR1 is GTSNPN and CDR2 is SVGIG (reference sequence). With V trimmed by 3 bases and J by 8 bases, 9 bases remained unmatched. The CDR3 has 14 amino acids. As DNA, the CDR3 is TGTGCCTGGAGGAAAGGGGGCGCGGGAGAAAAACTGTTTTTT. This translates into CAWRKGGAGEKLFF.

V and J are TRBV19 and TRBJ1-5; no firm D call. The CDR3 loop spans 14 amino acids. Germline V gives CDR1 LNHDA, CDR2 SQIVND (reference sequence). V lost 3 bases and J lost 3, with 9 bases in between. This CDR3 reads CASSMQVANQPQHF. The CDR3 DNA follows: TGTGCCAGTAGTATGCAGGTCGCCAATCAGCCCCAGCATTTT.

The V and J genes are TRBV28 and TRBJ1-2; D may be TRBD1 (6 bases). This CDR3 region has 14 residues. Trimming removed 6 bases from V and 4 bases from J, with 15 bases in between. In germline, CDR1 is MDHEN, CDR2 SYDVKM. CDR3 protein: CASSPTGTTYGYTF. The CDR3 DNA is TGTGCCAGCAGCCCAACCGGGACAACCTATGGCTACACCTTC.

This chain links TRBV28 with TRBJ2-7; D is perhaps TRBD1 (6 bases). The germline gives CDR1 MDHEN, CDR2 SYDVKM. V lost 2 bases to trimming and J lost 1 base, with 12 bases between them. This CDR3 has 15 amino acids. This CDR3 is CASSLPGTLSYEQYF. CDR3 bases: TGTGCCAGCAGTTTACCCGGGACACTATCCTACGAGCAGTACTTC.

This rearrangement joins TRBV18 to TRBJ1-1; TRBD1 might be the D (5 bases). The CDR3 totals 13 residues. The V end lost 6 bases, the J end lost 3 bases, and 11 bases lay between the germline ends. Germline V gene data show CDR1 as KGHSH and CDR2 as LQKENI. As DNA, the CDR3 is TGTGCCAGCTCTCTCGTGGGGGACACTGAAGCTTTCTTT. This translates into CASSLVGDTEAFF.

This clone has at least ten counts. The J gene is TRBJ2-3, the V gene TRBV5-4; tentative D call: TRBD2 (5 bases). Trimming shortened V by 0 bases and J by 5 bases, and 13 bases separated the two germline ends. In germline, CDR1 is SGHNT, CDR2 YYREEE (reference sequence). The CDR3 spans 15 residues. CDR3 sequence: CASSLAQRGGDTQYF. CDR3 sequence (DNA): TGTGCCAGCAGCTTGGCGCAGAGAGGAGGAGATACGCAGTATTTT.

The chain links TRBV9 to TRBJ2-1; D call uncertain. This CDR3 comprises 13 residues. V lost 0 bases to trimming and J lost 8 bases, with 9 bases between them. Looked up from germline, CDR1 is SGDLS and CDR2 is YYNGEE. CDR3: CASSVAAPHEQFF. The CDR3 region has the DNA TGTGCCAGCAGCGTAGCCGCTCCTCATGAGCAGTTCTTC.

Written as DNA, the CDR3 is TGCAGCGTTCACAGTCTCCGCGGAAACTATGGCTACACCTTC. Its protein product is CSVHSLRGNYGYTF. This chain connects TRBV29-1 to TRBJ1-2; D gene ambiguous. Germline-derived CDR1 and CDR2 are SQVTM and ANQGSEA. The CDR3 contains 14 residues. V lost 5 bases and J 2 bases, leaving 15 bases between the germline ends.

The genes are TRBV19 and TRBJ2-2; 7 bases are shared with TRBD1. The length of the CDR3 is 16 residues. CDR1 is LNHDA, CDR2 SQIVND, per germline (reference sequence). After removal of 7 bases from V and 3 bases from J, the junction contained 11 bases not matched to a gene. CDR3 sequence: CASTDRARGYTGELFF. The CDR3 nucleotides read TGTGCCAGTACCGACAGGGCAAGGGGGTACACCGGGGAGCTGTTTTTT.

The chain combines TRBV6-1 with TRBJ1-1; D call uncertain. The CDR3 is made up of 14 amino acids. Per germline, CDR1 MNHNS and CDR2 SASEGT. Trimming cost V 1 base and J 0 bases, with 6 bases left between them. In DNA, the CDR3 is TGTGCCAGCAGTGAAGGGTCTATGAACACTGAAGCTTTCTTT. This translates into CASSEGSMNTEAFF.

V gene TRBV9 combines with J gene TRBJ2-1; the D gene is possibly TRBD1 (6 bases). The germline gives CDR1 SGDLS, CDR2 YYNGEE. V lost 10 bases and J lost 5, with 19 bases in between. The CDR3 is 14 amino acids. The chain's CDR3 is CASGQGTFNNEQFF. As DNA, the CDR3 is TGTGCCTCCGGTCAAGGGACATTTAACAATGAGCAGTTCTTC.

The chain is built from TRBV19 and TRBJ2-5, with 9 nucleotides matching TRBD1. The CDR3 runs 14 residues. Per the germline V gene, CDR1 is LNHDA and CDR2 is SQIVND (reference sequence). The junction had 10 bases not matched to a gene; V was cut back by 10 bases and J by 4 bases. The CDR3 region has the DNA TGTGCCACCGATTCGGGACAGGGCGGAGAGACCCAGTACTTC. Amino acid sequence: CATDSGQGGETQYF.

The CDR3 is CASSLVRGRVLTGRTEAFF. CDR3 nucleotide sequence: TGTGCCAGCAGCTTAGTCCGGGGCCGTGTCCTAACGGGGCGAACTGAAGCTTTCTTT. V usage is TRBV7-2 and J usage is TRBJ1-1; the D gene is possibly TRBD1 (5 bases). Trimming left V 1 base short and J 5 bases short, with 26 bases between. In germline, CDR1 is SGHTA, CDR2 FQGNSA. This CDR3 is built from 19 residues.

CDR3 loop: CASSDSSGTRQFF. The CDR3 bases are TGTGCCAGCAGTGACTCGAGCGGGACCCGGCAGTTCTTC. The chain joins TRBV6-4 to TRBJ2-1; TRBD2 agrees at 7 bases. The CDR3 covers 13 residues. Germline CDR1 reads MRHNA; CDR2 reads SNTAGT. Losses at the gene ends were 0 bases for V and 12 bases for J; bases not matched to a gene: 5.

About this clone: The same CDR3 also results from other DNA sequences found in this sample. The CDR3 DNA reads as TGTGCCAGCAGTTTTGGCGGCGAGCAGTACTTC. Translation gives CASSFGGEQYF. This sequence joins TRBV27 and TRBJ2-7; D remains ambiguous. V dropped 3 bases and J dropped 6 bases, with 6 bases sitting between them. Looked up from germline, CDR1 is MNHEY and CDR2 is SMNVEV (reference sequence). The CDR3 is 11 amino acids.

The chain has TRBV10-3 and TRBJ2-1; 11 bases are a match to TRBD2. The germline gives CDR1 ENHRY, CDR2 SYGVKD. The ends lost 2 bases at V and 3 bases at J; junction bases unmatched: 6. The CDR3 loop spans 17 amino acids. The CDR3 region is CAISEPILAGGYNEQFF. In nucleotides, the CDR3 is TGTGCCATCAGTGAGCCAATTCTAGCGGGGGGCTACAATGAGCAGTTCTTC.

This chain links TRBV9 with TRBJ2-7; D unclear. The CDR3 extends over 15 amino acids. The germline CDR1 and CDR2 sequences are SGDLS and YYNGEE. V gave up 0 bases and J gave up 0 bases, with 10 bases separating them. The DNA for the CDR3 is TGTGCCAGCAGCGTAGCGGGCGGCACCTCCTACGAGCAGTACTTC. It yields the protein CASSVAGGTSYEQYF.

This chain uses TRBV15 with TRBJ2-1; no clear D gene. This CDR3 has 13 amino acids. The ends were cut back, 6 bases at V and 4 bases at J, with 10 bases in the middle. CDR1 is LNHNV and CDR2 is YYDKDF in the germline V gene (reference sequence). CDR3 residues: CATSRWDYNEQFF. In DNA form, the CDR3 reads TGTGCCACCAGTCGGTGGGATTACAATGAGCAGTTCTTC.

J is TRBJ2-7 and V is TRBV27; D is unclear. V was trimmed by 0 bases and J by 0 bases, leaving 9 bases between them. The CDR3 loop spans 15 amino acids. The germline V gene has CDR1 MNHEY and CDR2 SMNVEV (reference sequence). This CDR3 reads CASSLSLRFSYEQYF. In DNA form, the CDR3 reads TGTGCCAGCAGTTTATCATTGCGGTTCTCCTACGAGCAGTACTTC.

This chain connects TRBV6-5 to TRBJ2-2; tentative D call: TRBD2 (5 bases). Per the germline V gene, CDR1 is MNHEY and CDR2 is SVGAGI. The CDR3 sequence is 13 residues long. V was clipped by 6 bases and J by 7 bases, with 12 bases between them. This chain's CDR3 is CASRLSGIGELFF. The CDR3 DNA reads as TGTGCCAGCAGGTTATCGGGGATCGGGGAGCTGTTTTTT.

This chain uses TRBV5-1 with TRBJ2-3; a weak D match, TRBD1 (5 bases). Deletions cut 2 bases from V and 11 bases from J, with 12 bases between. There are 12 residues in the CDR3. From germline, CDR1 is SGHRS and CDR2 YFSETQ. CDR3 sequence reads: CASSFSDTVQYF. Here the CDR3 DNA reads TGCGCCAGCAGCTTCTCGGACACCGTGCAGTATTTT.

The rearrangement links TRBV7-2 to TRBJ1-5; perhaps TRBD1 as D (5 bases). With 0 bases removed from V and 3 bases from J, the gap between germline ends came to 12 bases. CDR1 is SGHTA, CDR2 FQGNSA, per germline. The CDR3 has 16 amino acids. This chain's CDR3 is CASSLAGTDYNQPQHF. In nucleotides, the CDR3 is TGTGCCAGCAGCTTAGCAGGGACTGATTACAATCAGCCCCAGCATTTT.

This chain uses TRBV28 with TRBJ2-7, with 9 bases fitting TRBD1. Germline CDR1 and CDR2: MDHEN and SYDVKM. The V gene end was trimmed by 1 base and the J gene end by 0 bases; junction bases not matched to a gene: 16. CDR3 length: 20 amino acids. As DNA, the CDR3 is TGTGCCAGCAGTTTATATGGGGGGGGACAGGGCAGTGGAAGCTCCTACGAGCAGTACTTC. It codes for CASSLYGGGQGSGSSYEQYF.

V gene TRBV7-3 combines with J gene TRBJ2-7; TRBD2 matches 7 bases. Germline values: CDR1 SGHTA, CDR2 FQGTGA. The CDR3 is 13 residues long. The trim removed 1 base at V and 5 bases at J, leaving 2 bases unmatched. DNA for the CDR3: TGTGCCAGCAGCTTAATTGCGGGAGACGAGCAGTACTTC. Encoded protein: CASSLIAGDEQYF.

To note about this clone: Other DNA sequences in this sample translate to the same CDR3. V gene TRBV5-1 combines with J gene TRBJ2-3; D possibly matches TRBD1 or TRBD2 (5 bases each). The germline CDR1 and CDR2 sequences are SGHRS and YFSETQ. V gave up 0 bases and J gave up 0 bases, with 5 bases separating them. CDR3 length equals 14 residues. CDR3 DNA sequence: TGCGCCAGCAGCTTGGGGGGGAGCACAGATACGCAGTATTTT. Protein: CASSLGGSTDTQYF.